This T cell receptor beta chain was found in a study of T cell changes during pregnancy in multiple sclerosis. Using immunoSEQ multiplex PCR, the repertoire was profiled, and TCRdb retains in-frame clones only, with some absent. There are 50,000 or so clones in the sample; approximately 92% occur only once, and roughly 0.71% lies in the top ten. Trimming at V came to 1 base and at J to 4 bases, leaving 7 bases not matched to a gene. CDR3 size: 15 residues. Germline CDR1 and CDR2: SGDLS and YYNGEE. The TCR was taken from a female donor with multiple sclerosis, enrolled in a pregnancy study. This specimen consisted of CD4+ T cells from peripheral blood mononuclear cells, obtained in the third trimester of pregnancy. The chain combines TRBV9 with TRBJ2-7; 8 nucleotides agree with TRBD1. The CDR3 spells CASSVFPGGQYEQYF. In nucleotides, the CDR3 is TGTGCCAGCAGCGTATTTCCAGGGGGCCAATACGAGCAGTACTTC.